The clone carrying this TCR beta chain has a count of ten or more. Its target is not known. The CDR3 consists of 13 residues. V was trimmed by 5 bases and J by 4 bases, leaving 10 bases between them. CDR1 SEHNR and CDR2 FQNEAQ come from the germline V gene (reference sequence). These data are taken from a study of regulatory T cells in long-lasting Graves disease. Study-wide findings and caveats: There were preferences for TRBV28, TRBJ1-2 and TRBJ2-5 in persistent disease. Thyroid tissue was not sampled; only peripheral blood was.

Arm-PCR of CDR3 regions and iRepertoire HTBI primers were used to build TCR beta libraries. A single record per CDR3 protein comes from TCRdb applying MiXCR to the multiplex PCR reads. The table has 540,000 or so distinct CDR3 sequences, roughly 14% seen once. Documented time point: newly diagnosed GD, antithyroid drugs for less than 3 months. There was RNA extracted from PBMCs, and the TCR library was made from it. All patients originated from an endocrinology department located in Xi'an, China. This same sample was also taken into another study, of T cells in Graves' hyperthyroidism and ophthalmopathy. That source notes: A patient was excluded if there was uncontrolled infection, other autoimmune disease, pregnancy or lactation.

The sequenced sample was peripheral blood mononuclear cells (PBMCs), obtained at new diagnosis, from a patient treated with antithyroid drugs. This clonotype was obtained from a man aged 30 to 45 with Graves disease. The chain couples TRBV7-9 to TRBJ2-3; D not resolved. This CDR3 reads CASSPVVADTQYF. CDR3 DNA sequence: TGTGCCAGCAGCCCCGTCGTCGCAGATACGCAGTATTTT.